These 27 T cell receptor beta chains came from one sample sequenced in a study of shared clonotypes between healthy human individuals. Produced via immunoSEQ multiplex PCR; TCRdb's table is partial and in-frame only. The table lists roughly 700,000 clones, less than 95% of them singletons, with roughly 36% in the top ten. The sample comprised memory CD8+ T cells from PBMCs. Subset described: CD45RO+ cells pooled with CCR7-negative TemRA cells. The receptors derive from a man between 18 and 29 years old in good health. Some clones in this sample may be carry-over from other donors' samples.

The chain is built from TRBV14 and TRBJ2-1; 10 bases are a match to TRBD1. The CDR3 spans 19 residues. Germline V CDR1 and CDR2: SGHDN, FVKESK. J gave up 9 bases and V 3 bases, and 20 bases lay outside the gene matches. DNA of the CDR3: TGTGCCAGCAGCCAGGAGGGGCCAATCCGGGACAGGGGTTTGGGTGAGCAGTTCTTC. Translated: CASSQEGPIRDRGLGEQFF.

This chain uses TRBV4-3 with TRBJ2-7; D is unclear. Germline lookup yields CDR1 LGHNA and CDR2 YSLEER. This CDR3 comprises 15 residues. Deletions cut 4 bases from V and 0 bases from J, with 13 bases between. DNA of the CDR3: TGCGCCAGCAGCCCCCAAAGGACCGCCTCCTACGAGCAGTACTTC. Its protein product is CASSPQRTASYEQYF.

The V and J genes are TRBV27 and TRBJ1-5; D may be TRBD1 (6 bases). Per the germline V gene, CDR1 is MNHEY and CDR2 is SMNVEV (reference sequence). The length of the CDR3 is 14 residues. V was shortened by 1 base and J by 5 bases, with 9 bases between the two germline ends. The CDR3 region has the DNA TGTGCCAGCAGTTTATGGGGGGGCCATCAGCCCCAGCATTTT. This sequence encodes CASSLWGGHQPQHF.

This CDR3 reads CASSETGTGTYEQYF. The CDR3 DNA reads TGTGCCAGCAGTGAAACCGGGACAGGGACCTACGAGCAGTACTTC. The chain links TRBV27 to TRBJ2-7, with 9 bases identical to TRBD1. The CDR3 totals 15 residues. Germline trimming cut 5 bases from V and 2 bases from J; bases unmatched to any gene: 7. Germline V lookup: CDR1 MNHEY, CDR2 SMNVEV (reference sequence).

The J gene is TRBJ2-5, the V gene TRBV4-1; 10 bases are a match to TRBD2. This CDR3 is 16 amino acids long. V gave up 1 base and J gave up 5 bases; unmatched junction bases: 7. CDR1 and CDR2 from the germline V gene are MGHRA and YSYEKL. CDR3 bases: TGCGCCAGCAGCCAAGGGACTAGCGGAAAGATGGAGACCCAGTACTTC. It translates to CASSQGTSGKMETQYF.

J is TRBJ2-7 and V is TRBV5-8, with a possible D match to TRBD1 (7 bases). This CDR3 comprises 15 residues. CDR1 is SGHTS, CDR2 YDEGEE, per germline. Trimming removed 4 bases from V and 6 bases from J, with 20 bases in between. CDR3 nucleotides: TGTGCCAGCAGCCTCCAGGGGGGCGCAGGGGTCGAGCAGTACTTC. Protein product: CASSLQGGAGVEQYF.

The J gene is TRBJ1-5, the V gene TRBV13, with 8 bases matching TRBD1. V lost 4 bases, J lost 7 bases, and 6 bases stayed unmatched. The CDR3 extends over 14 amino acids. Germline assignment: CDR1 PRHDT and CDR2 FYEKMQ (reference sequence). CDR3 DNA sequence: TGTGCCAGCAGCTCCGGACAGGGAATGCAGCCCCAGCATTTT. Residues: CASSSGQGMQPQHF. The full variable domain, rest sourced from reference TRBV13 and TRBJ1-5, is AAGVIQSPRHLIKEKRETATLKCYPIPRHDTVYWYQQGPGQDPQFLISFYEKMQSDKGSIPDRFSAQQFSDYHSELNMSSLELGDSALYFCASSSGQGMQPQHFGDGTRLSIL.

The chain has TRBV28 and TRBJ2-7; 7 bases align to TRBD1. With 2 bases clipped from V and 4 bases from J, the junction kept 11 bases outside the gene matches. The CDR3 is 16 amino acids. Germline V gives CDR1 MDHEN, CDR2 SYDVKM. DNA of the CDR3: TGTGCCAGCAGTTTACGGTTCTCGACAGGGCGGTACGAGCAGTACTTC. Its protein is CASSLRFSTGRYEQYF.

The gene calls are TRBV7-9 and TRBJ2-1; 13 nucleotides agree with TRBD2. The CDR3 totals 16 residues. CDR1 and CDR2 (germline): SEHNR, FQNEAQ (reference sequence). The trim removed 1 base at V and 9 bases at J, leaving 6 bases unmatched. The CDR3 reads CASSLDGLAGAIEQFF. CDR3 in DNA: TGTGCCAGCAGCTTAGATGGACTAGCGGGAGCAATTGAGCAGTTCTTC.

This clone was detected only once. This sequence joins TRBV28 and TRBJ1-5; D gene uncertain. The V end lost 4 bases, the J end lost 0 bases, and 10 bases lay between the germline ends. Germline lookup yields CDR1 MDHEN and CDR2 SYDVKM. There are 15 residues in the CDR3. The CDR3 reads CASSWVDYSNQPQHF. The CDR3 DNA reads TGTGCCAGCAGTTGGGTGGACTATAGCAATCAGCCCCAGCATTTT.

A note on this clone: Just one base apart from a much larger clone, this may be a read error. The same CDR3 arises from other DNA sequences in this sample as well. This sequence joins TRBV5-6 and TRBJ1-1, with D possibly TRBD1 on 5 matching bases. This CDR3 is built from 12 residues. Per germline, CDR1 SGHDT and CDR2 YYEEEE. Trimming stripped 2 bases from V and 3 bases from J, with 5 bases between. The CDR3 sequence: CASSFRDTEAFF. As DNA, the CDR3 is TGTGCCAGCAGCTTCAGGGACACTGAAGCTTTCTTT.

The chain is built from TRBV9 and TRBJ2-3; the D gene is possibly TRBD2 (5 bases). CDR1 is SGDLS, CDR2 YYNGEE, per germline. There are 15 residues in the CDR3. V was pared by 0 bases and J by 1 base, with 9 bases between. CDR3 amino acids: CASSVAGGGTDTQYF. The DNA for the CDR3 is TGTGCCAGCAGCGTAGCAGGAGGAGGCACAGATACGCAGTATTTT.

CDR3 amino acids: CATSSERFYEQYF. CDR3 bases: TGTGCCACCAGCTCGGAAAGGTTTTACGAGCAGTACTTC. The chain is built from TRBV15 and TRBJ2-7; D not resolved. The germline V gene has CDR1 LNHNV and CDR2 YYDKDF (reference sequence). Trimming took 5 bases from V and 4 from J, leaving 12 bases between them. The CDR3 loop spans 13 amino acids.

The rearrangement links TRBV4-1 to TRBJ2-7; a weak D match, TRBD2 (6 bases). Germline CDR1 and CDR2: MGHRA and YSYEKL. This CDR3 is built from 13 residues. The V and J ends lost 4 bases and 5 bases respectively, with 12 bases between them. CDR3 bases: TGCGCCAGCAGCCCCCGCGGGGTCGACGAGCAGTACTTC. This codes for CASSPRGVDEQYF.

The chain links TRBV6-6 to TRBJ2-1; D unresolved. The CDR3 runs 16 residues. CDR1 and CDR2 (germline): MNHNY, SVGAGI (reference sequence). Trimming left V 5 bases short and J 0 bases short, with 14 bases between. The CDR3 region is CASSPTTLSSYNEQFF. CDR3 DNA: TGTGCCAGCAGTCCAACTACCTTGAGCTCCTACAATGAGCAGTTCTTC.

This chain connects TRBV13 to TRBJ2-1; 11 nucleotides match TRBD2. CDR1 and CDR2 (germline): PRHDT, FYEKMQ (reference sequence). The CDR3 has 15 residues. With 3 bases clipped from V and 4 bases from J, the junction kept 2 bases outside the gene matches. CDR3 protein: CASSFRLAGYNEQFF. CDR3 DNA: TGTGCCAGCAGCTTCCGACTAGCGGGGTACAATGAGCAGTTCTTC.

This clone has just a few counts. The chain links TRBV7-9 to TRBJ2-7; D call uncertain. CDR3 size: 14 residues. V dropped 2 bases and J dropped 6 bases, with 14 bases sitting between them. Germline assignment: CDR1 SEHNR and CDR2 FQNEAQ (reference sequence). The CDR3 loop reads CASSLPLEVGEQYF. The CDR3 DNA sequence: TGTGCCAGCAGCTTACCCCTAGAAGTCGGCGAGCAGTACTTC.

This chain links TRBV11-2 with TRBJ2-1, with D unclear. V was pared by 1 base and J by 9 bases, with 10 bases between. There are 13 residues in the CDR3. Germline-derived CDR1 and CDR2 are SGHAT and FQNNGV. In DNA form, the CDR3 reads TGTGCCAGCAGCTTAGTAGGGCCACCTGAGCAGTTCTTC. Protein sequence: CASSLVGPPEQFF.

This clone was picked up a small number of times. The genes are TRBV4-1 and TRBJ1-1, with a tentative D call TRBD1 (6 bases). Deletions cut 0 bases from V and 8 bases from J, with 16 bases between. The CDR3 covers 15 residues. Germline values: CDR1 MGHRA, CDR2 YSYEKL. In nucleotides, the CDR3 is TGCGCCAGCAGCCAAGACACGGGACAAAGCGGGGAAGCTTTCTTT. The encoded protein is CASSQDTGQSGEAFF.

This clone was seen just once. The V call is TRBV28, the J call TRBJ2-5; 9 nucleotides line up with TRBD2. The CDR3 contains 16 residues. Looked up from germline, CDR1 is MDHEN and CDR2 is SYDVKM. V was clipped by 5 bases and J by 2 bases; unmatched bases: 9. The CDR3 DNA reads as TGTGCCAGCAGTGCCCCCGGGACTAGCCTTCAAGAGACCCAGTACTTC. Translating it yields CASSAPGTSLQETQYF.

This rearrangement joins TRBV12-5 to TRBJ2-2, with D uncertain. CDR1 is LGHNT, CDR2 FRNRAP, per germline. The V and J ends lost 6 bases and 2 bases respectively, with 10 bases between them. This CDR3 region has 14 residues. The CDR3 loop reads CASGAGPNTGELFF. CDR3 DNA: TGTGCTAGTGGGGCCGGGCCAAACACCGGGGAGCTGTTTTTT.

The chain is built from TRBV7-9 and TRBJ2-7; tentative D call: TRBD1 (5 bases). In germline, CDR1 is SEHNR, CDR2 FQNEAQ (reference sequence). This CDR3 is 14 amino acids long. Deletions cut 3 bases from V and 0 bases from J, with 9 bases between. The CDR3 region has the DNA TGTGCCAGCAGCTTCAGGGATTCCTCCTACGAGCAGTACTTC. This translates into CASSFRDSSYEQYF.

The chain combines TRBV7-9 with TRBJ1-2; D gene uncertain. V dropped 1 base and J dropped 6 bases, with 9 bases sitting between them. The CDR3 extends over 13 amino acids. From germline, CDR1 is SEHNR and CDR2 FQNEAQ (reference sequence). Here the CDR3 DNA reads TGTGCCAGCAGCTTAGGGCGGAAGAATGGCTACACCTTC. Amino acids: CASSLGRKNGYTF.

This clone was picked up one time. The V call is TRBV4-1, the J call TRBJ1-6; D unresolved. V was clipped by 3 bases and J by 2 bases, with 8 bases between them. Germline loops: CDR1 MGHRA, CDR2 YSYEKL. CDR3 length: 15 residues. As DNA, the CDR3 is TGCGCCAGCAGCCAGAGCCTCACCTATAATTCACCCCTCCACTTT. Amino acid sequence: CASSQSLTYNSPLHF.

The genes are TRBV27 and TRBJ1-4; D is possibly TRBD1 (5 bases). The germline V gene has CDR1 MNHEY and CDR2 SMNVEV (reference sequence). Trimming stripped 2 bases from V and 4 bases from J, with 11 bases between. The CDR3 sequence is 15 residues long. CDR3 region: CASSLAGGGNEKLFF. The CDR3 DNA reads as TGTGCCAGCAGTTTAGCCGGGGGAGGTAATGAAAAACTGTTTTTT. Complete variable domain (other parts from reference TRBV27 and TRBJ1-4): EAQVTQNPRYLITVTGKKLTVTCSQNMNHEYMSWYRQDPGLGLRQIYYSMNVEVTDKGDVPEGYKVSRKEKRNFPLILESPSPNQTSLYFCASSLAGGGNEKLFFGSGTQLSVL.

This chain uses TRBV19 with TRBJ1-1, with 7 bases aligning to TRBD1. The ends lost 7 bases at V and 5 bases at J; junction bases unmatched: 10. CDR3 length: 14 residues. The germline CDR1 and CDR2 sequences are LNHDA and SQIVND (reference sequence). The CDR3 here is CASTLGEGATEAFF. CDR3 nucleotides: TGTGCCAGTACCCTGGGAGAGGGGGCGACTGAAGCTTTCTTT. Full variable domain (missing parts from reference TRBV19 and TRBJ1-1): DGGITQSPKYLFRKEGQNVTLSCEQNLNHDAMYWYRQDPGQGLRLIYYSQIVNDFQKGDIAEGYSVSREKKESFPLTVTSAQKNPTAFYLCASTLGEGATEAFFGQGTRLTVV.

Here the CDR3 reads CASRYSGRGADEQFF. Here the CDR3 DNA reads TGTGCCAGCAGATATAGCGGGAGGGGGGCGGATGAGCAGTTCTTC. This rearrangement joins TRBV5-4 to TRBJ2-1, with TRBD2 identical over 11 bases. The germline CDR1 and CDR2 sequences are SGHNT and YYREEE (reference sequence). The ends lost 5 bases at V and 8 bases at J; junction bases unmatched: 9. The CDR3 extends over 15 amino acids.